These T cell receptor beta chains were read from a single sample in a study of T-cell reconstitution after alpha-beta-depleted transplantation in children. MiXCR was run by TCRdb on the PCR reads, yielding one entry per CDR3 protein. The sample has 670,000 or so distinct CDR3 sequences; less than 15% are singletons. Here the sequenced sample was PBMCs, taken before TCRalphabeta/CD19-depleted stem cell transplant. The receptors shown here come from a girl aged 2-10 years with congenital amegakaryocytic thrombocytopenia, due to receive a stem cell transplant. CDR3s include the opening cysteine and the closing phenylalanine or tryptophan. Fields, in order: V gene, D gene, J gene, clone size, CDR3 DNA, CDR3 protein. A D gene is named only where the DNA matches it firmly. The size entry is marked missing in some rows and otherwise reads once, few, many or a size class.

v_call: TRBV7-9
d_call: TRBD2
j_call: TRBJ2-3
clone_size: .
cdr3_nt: TGTGCCAGCAGCCTGGGGACTAGCGGGAGTTCGGCAGATACGCAGTATTTT
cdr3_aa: CASSLGTSGSSADTQYF

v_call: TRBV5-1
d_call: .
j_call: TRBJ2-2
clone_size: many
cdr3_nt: TGCGCCAGCAGCTTAGTCGCGGGATCCGCCGGGGAGCTGTTTTTT
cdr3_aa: CASSLVAGSAGELFF

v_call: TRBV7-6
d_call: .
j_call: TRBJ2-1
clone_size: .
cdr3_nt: TGTGCCAGCAGCCCCTTCTACAGGGCGAACGAGCAGTTCTTC
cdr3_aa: CASSPFYRANEQFF

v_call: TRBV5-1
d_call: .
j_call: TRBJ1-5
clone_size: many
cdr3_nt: TGCGCCAGCAGCTTGCGAGGGGAGAGCAATCAGCCCCAGCATTTT
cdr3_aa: CASSLRGESNQPQHF

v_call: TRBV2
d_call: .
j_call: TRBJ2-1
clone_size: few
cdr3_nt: TGTGCCAGAACGGGAAAAGCCAATGAGCAGTTCTTC
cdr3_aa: CARTGKANEQFF

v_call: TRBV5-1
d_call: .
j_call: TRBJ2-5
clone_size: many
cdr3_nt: TGTGCCAGCAGCCTCGGAGTTCAAGAGACCCAGTACTTC
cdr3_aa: CASSLGVQETQYF

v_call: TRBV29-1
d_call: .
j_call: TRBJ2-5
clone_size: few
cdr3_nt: TGCAGCGCCCCTGGGACAGCGGGGCAAGAGACCCAGTACTTC
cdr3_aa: CSAPGTAGQETQYF

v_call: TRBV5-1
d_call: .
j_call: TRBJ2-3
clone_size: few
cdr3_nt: TGCGCCAGCCTAGGACAGACAGATACGCAGTATTTT
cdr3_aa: CASLGQTDTQYF

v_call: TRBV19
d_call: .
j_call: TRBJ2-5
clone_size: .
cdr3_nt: TGTGCCAGTAGTATATCGACCGGGACACAAAAAGAGACCCAGTACTTC
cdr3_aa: CASSISTGTQKETQYF

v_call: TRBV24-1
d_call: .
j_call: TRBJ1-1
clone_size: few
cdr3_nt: TGTGCCACCAGTGATGCCGGGACTGAAGCTTTCTTT
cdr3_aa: CATSDAGTEAFF

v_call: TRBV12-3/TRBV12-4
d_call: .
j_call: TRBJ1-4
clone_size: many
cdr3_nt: TGTGCCAGCAGTCACCTACCGGAGATACCGAACGAAAAACTGTTTTTT
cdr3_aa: CASSHLPEIPNEKLFF

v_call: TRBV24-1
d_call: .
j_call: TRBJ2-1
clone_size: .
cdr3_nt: TGTGCCACCAGCCAATACATAGGGAGCTTAGGATCCTACAATGAGCAGTTCTTC
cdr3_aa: CATSQYIGSLGSYNEQFF

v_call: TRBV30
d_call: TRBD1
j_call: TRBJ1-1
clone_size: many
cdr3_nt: TGTGCCAGGGACAGGGTTGACACTGAAGCTTTCTTT
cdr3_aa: CARDRVDTEAFF

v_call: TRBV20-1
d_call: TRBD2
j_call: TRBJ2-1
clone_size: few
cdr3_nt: TGCAGTGCTAGAGTAGGGGCGGGAGGGCCGAGTGAGCAGTTCTTC
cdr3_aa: CSARVGAGGPSEQFF

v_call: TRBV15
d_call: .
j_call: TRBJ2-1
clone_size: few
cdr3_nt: TGTGCCACCAGCAGTGTTGGGAATGAGCAGTTCTTC
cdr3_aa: CATSSVGNEQFF

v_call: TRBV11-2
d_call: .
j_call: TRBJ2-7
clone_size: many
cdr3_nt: TGTGCCAGCAGCTTTGCGGGCTACGAGCAGTACTTC
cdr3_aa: CASSFAGYEQYF

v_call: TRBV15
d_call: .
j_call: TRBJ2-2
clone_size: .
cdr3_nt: TGTGCCACCAGCTCCCGTATAACCGGAGACGGGGAGCTGTTTTTT
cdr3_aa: CATSSRITGDGELFF

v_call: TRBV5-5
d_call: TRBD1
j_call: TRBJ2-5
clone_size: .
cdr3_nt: TGTGCCAGCAGCTTGTATATCGGACAGGGCGAAGAGACCCAGTACTTC
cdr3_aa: CASSLYIGQGEETQYF